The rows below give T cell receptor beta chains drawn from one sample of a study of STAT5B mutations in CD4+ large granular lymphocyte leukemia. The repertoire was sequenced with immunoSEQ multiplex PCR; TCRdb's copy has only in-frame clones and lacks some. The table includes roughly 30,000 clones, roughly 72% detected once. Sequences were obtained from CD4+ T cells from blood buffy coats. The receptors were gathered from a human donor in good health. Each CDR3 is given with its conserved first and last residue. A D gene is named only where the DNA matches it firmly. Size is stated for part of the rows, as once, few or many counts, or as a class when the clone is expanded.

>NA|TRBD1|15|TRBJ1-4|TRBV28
CASSRQGVANEKLFF
TGTGCCAGCAGCCGACAGGGGGTAGCTAATGAAAAACTGTTTTTT
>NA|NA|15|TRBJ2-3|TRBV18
CASSLRELSADTQYF
TGTGCCAGCTCCCTCAGGGAGCTTAGTGCAGATACGCAGTATTTT
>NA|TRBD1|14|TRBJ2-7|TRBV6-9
CASSADRGTREQYF
TGTGCCAGCAGTGCCGACAGGGGGACGAGGGAGCAGTACTTC
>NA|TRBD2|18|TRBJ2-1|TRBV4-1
CASSQVSLAGGPGDEQFF
TGCGCCAGCAGCCAGGTCAGCCTAGCGGGGGGGCCAGGCGATGAGCAGTTCTTC
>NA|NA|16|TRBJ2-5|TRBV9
CASSPRGSLYSETQYF
TGTGCCAGCAGCCCTCGCGGCAGCCTGTATTCAGAGACCCAGTACTTC
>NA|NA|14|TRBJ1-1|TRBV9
CASSVVGGNTEAFF
TGTGCCAGCAGCGTAGTCGGGGGGAACACTGAAGCTTTCTTT
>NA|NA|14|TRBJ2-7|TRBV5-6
CASSPVYPSYEQYF
TGTGCCAGCAGCCCAGTGTACCCCTCCTACGAGCAGTACTTC
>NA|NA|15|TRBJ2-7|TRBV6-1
CASSDERTSSYEQYF
TGTGCCAGCAGTGACGAAAGAACAAGCTCCTACGAGCAGTACTTC
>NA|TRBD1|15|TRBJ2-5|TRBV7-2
CASSPRTGPIETQYF
TGTGCCAGCAGCCCCCGGACAGGCCCGATCGAGACCCAGTACTTC
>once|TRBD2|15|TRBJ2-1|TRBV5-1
CASSLGDYRYNEQFF
TGCGCCAGCAGCTTGGGGGACTACCGCTACAATGAGCAGTTCTTC
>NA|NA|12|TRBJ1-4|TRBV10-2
CASKLSNEKLFF
TGCGCCAGCAAACTTTCTAATGAAAAACTGTTTTTT
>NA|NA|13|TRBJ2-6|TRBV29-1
CSVRGSGANVLTF
TGCAGCGTTAGGGGGTCTGGGGCCAACGTCCTGACTTTC
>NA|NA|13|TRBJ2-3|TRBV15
CATSRGNTDTQYF
TGTGCCACCAGCAGAGGCAACACAGATACGCAGTATTTT
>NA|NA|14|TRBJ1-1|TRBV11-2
CASSRETANTEAFF
TGTGCCAGCAGTCGAGAGACGGCGAACACTGAAGCTTTCTTT
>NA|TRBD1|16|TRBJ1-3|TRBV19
CASSWTGGRSGNTIYF
TGTGCCAGTAGTTGGACAGGGGGTCGGTCTGGAAACACCATATATTTT
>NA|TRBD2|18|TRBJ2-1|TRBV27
CASSPPPSGGVSYNEQFF
TGTGCCAGCAGTCCTCCGCCTAGCGGGGGGGTCTCCTACAATGAGCAGTTCTTC
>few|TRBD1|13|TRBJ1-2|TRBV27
CASSLWDRGGYTF
TGTGCCAGCAGTCTATGGGACAGGGGCGGCTACACCTTC
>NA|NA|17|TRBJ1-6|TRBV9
CASSVLGGAENNSPLHF
TGTGCCAGCAGCGTATTGGGAGGGGCAGAGAATAATTCACCCCTCCACTTT
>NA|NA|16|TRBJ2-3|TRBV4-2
CASSQHVRTEADTQYF
TGTGCCAGCAGCCAGCACGTTCGGACAGAAGCAGATACGCAGTATTTT
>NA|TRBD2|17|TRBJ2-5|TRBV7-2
CASSLADRGGRDETQYF
TGTGCCAGCAGCTTAGCTGATCGGGGGGGTCGTGACGAGACCCAGTACTTC
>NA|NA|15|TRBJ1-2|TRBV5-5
CASESHVGSPLGYTF
TGTGCCAGCGAGAGTCACGTGGGGAGCCCCTTAGGCTACACCTTC
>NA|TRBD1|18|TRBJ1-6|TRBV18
CASSLSFPGQSYNSPLHF
TGTGCCAGCTCACTTTCTTTTCCGGGACAGTCATATAATTCACCCCTCCACTTT
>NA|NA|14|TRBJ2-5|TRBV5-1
CASSPQSVGETQYF
TGCGCCAGCAGCCCTCAGAGCGTAGGAGAGACCCAGTACTTC
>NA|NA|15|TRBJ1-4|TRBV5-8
CASGRGGTTNEKLFF
TGTGCCAGCGGTCGCGGTGGGACAACTAATGAAAAACTGTTTTTT
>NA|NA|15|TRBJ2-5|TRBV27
CASSPLRGPGETQYF
TGTGCCAGCAGTCCCCTCCGAGGGCCAGGGGAGACCCAGTACTTC
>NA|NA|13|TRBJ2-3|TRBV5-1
CASSLGTSDTQYF
TGCGCCAGCAGCTTGGGGACATCAGATACGCAGTATTTT
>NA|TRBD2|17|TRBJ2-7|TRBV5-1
CASSSGTSGGFSYEQYF
TGCGCCAGCAGCTCCGGGACTAGCGGGGGTTTTTCCTACGAGCAGTACTTC
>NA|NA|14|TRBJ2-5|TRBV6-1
CASKWGIRQETQYF
TGTGCCAGCAAATGGGGGATCCGCCAAGAGACCCAGTACTTC
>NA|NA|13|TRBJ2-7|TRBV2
CASSGGREYEQYF
TGTGCCAGCAGTGGGGGCAGGGAGTACGAGCAGTACTTC
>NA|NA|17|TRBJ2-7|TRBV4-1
CASSHLPTGRSDYEQYF
TGCGCCAGCAGCCACCTACCGACAGGGAGGTCGGACTACGAGCAGTACTTC
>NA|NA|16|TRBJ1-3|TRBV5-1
CASSLVGFPTGNTIYF
TGCGCCAGCAGCTTGGTGGGATTCCCAACTGGAAACACCATATATTTT
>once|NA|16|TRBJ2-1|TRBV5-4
CASSSTPGVSYNEQFF
TGTGCCAGCAGCTCGACCCCCGGTGTCTCCTACAATGAGCAGTTCTTC
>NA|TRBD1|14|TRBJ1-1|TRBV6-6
CASRGRGLGTEAFF
TGTGCCAGCAGAGGCAGGGGGCTCGGCACTGAAGCTTTCTTT
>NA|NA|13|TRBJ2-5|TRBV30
CAWSVIPRETQYF
TGTGCCTGGAGTGTGATACCCCGGGAGACCCAGTACTTC
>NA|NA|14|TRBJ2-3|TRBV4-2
CASSQVLLGGTQYF
TGTGCCAGCAGCCAAGTTCTCTTGGGCGGAACGCAGTATTTT